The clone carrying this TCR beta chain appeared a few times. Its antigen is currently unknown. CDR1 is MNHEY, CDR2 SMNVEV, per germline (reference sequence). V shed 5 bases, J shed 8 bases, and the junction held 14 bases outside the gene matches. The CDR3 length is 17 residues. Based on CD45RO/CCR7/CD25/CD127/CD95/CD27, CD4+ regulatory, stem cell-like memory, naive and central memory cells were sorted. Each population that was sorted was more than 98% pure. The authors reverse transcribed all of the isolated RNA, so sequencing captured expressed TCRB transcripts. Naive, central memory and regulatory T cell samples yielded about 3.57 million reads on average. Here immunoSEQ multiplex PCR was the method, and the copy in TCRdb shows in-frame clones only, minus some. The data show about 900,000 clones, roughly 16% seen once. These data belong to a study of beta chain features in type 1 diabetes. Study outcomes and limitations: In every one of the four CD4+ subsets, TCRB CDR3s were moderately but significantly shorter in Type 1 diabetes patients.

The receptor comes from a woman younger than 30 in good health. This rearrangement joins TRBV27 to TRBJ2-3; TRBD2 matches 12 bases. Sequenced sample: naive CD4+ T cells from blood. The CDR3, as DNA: TGTGCCAGCAGTCAACTAGCGGGAGGAACTCCGAGCGGTACGCAGTATTTT. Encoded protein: CASSQLAGGTPSGTQYF.